The rows below give T cell receptor beta chains drawn from one sample of a study of Ad26.COV2.S vaccination and SARS-CoV-2 variants. TCRdb's copy holds only in-frame clones and misses some; the assay was immunoSEQ multiplex PCR. The profile shows some 340,000 clones, 86% of them singletons. Source: peripheral blood, taken in a trial of Ad26.COV2.S vaccine versus placebo. These TCRs come from a person between 18 and 65 years old who received the Ad26.COV2.S COVID-19 vaccine or a placebo. CDR3s include the opening cysteine and the closing phenylalanine or tryptophan. The order of the fields is D gene, J gene, clone size, V gene, CDR3 DNA, CDR3 protein. D genes are given only for firm matches. A row's size may be missing; if present it is once, few, many or a size class.

TRBD1,TRBJ2-5,NA,TRBV19,TGTGCCAGTAGTATTTTAGGGGGCCAGGAGACCCAGTACTTC,CASSILGGQETQYF
NA,TRBJ2-1,NA,TRBV12-3/TRBV12-4,TGTGCCAGCAAACTGGCCAACAATGAGCAGTTCTTC,CASKLANNEQFF
NA,TRBJ1-5,NA,TRBV4-3,TGCGCCAGCAGCCAAGATACACAGAGCAATCAGCCCCAGCATTTT,CASSQDTQSNQPQHF
TRBD1,TRBJ1-4,NA,TRBV9,TGTGCCAGCAGCGTGGGGACAGCGATTAATGAAAAACTGTTTTTT,CASSVGTAINEKLFF
TRBD2,TRBJ2-1,NA,TRBV15,TGTGCCACCAGCAGACGGGGGGGCTCCAATGAGCAGTTCTTC,CATSRRGGSNEQFF
TRBD1,TRBJ1-6,NA,TRBV6-5,TGTGCCAGCAGTCTAGGGGGCAATAATTCACCCCTCCACTTT,CASSLGGNNSPLHF
NA,TRBJ2-7,NA,TRBV5-6,TGTGCCAGCAGTACGGGAGGCGGGGGCTGGTATGAGCAGTACTTC,CASSTGGGGWYEQYF
NA,TRBJ2-1,NA,TRBV9,TGTGCCAGCAGCGTCGTGGACAGCTCCTACAATGAGCAGTTCTTC,CASSVVDSSYNEQFF
NA,TRBJ1-5,NA,TRBV5-1,TGCGCCAGCAGCTTGGGTGAGTTGGGTCAGCCCCAGCATTTT,CASSLGELGQPQHF
NA,TRBJ2-7,NA,TRBV29-1,TGCAGCGTCGGGACCGCGGCCGAGCAGTACTTC,CSVGTAAEQYF
NA,TRBJ2-1,NA,TRBV4-3,TGCGCCAGCAGCCAAGGAACGACAGCGCACAATGAGCAGTTCTTC,CASSQGTTAHNEQFF
NA,TRBJ2-1,NA,TRBV4-2,TGTGCCAGCAGCCAAATAGGGGGTTCCGATGAGCAGTTCTTC,CASSQIGGSDEQFF
TRBD1,TRBJ2-1,NA,TRBV5-6,TGTGCCAGCAGCTTGGGGCAGGGGGTAGGACCCCTCATCGGGAATGAGCAGTTCTTC,CASSLGQGVGPLIGNEQFF
NA,TRBJ2-7,once,TRBV27,TGTGCCAGCAGTCACCTCTGGGGGGGCAGCTCCTACGAGCAGTACTTC,CASSHLWGGSSYEQYF